Listed below are T cell receptor beta chains from one sample, sequenced in a study of blood T cell repertoires in COVID-19. The assay was immunoSEQ multiplex PCR, and TCRdb's table has in-frame clones only and misses some. Among roughly 180,000 clones listed, 94% were seen once. Sequenced: peripheral blood. All receptors come from a man aged 25 to 45 with COVID-19, enrolled during active disease. The conserved cysteine and the conserved F or W are not part of the CDR3 here. Each record gives: V gene, CDR3 protein.

V: TRBV19
CDR3: ASTPEDRGRVGLEPTEAF

V: TRBV7-6
CDR3: ASSLVEARPDTQY

V: TRBV4-1
CDR3: ASSQAWVAGGVRTPYEQY

V: TRBV18
CDR3: ASSLGINTEAF

V: TRBV7-2
CDR3: ASSFHPLADGSYEQY

V: TRBV11-2
CDR3: ASSSDPGQSGNTQY

V: TRBV19
CDR3: ASSDNLPGLAGGSTDTQY

V: TRBV9
CDR3: ASSAQGASNEQF

V: TRBV2
CDR3: ASRGLAGTYEQY

V: TRBV3-1/TRBV3-2
CDR3: ASTLAGGRETQY

V: TRBV6-5
CDR3: ASSYRSGAKTEAF

V: TRBV6-6
CDR3: ASSLTRDRVDNYGYT

V: TRBV9
CDR3: ASSLRRPGAKRGLHEQY

V: TRBV29-1
CDR3: SVAGTGHAANEKLF

V: TRBV5-1
CDR3: ASSLGQGPSTDTQY

V: TRBV5-1
CDR3: ASSWTSGGQGELF

V: TRBV5-1
CDR3: ASRLSGGEETQY

V: TRBV20-1
CDR3: SASRGGQAGSPLH